This TCR beta chain was profiled in a study of blood T cells in healthy people across ages. General study results and limits: The study found more naive CD4+ cells and higher diversity in long-lived than aged donors.

The CDR3 sequence is 13 residues long. Germline V gives CDR1 MNHEY, CDR2 SMNVEV (reference sequence). Deletions cut 6 bases from V and 3 bases from J, with 12 bases between. Many counts were recorded for this clonotype. Its antigen is currently unknown. A J-beta primer mix and a sample-barcoded 5' primer were used in a second PCR of roughly 6 to 12 cycles. Each CDR3 protein is one row after TCRdb ran MiXCR on the 5' RACE reads. The sample records hundreds of thousands of distinct CDR3 sequences, roughly 30% being singletons. The people who gave samples were healthy Caucasians from Russia, aged roughly 6 to 100. Ten milliliters was the volume of peripheral blood drawn from each donor.

The clonotype originates from an elderly woman in good health. Sequencing was done on a sample of blood. This sequence joins TRBV27 and TRBJ2-7; a weak D match, TRBD1 (6 bases). In DNA, the CDR3 is TGTGCCAGCAGGCTACTACAGGGCTACGAGCAGTACTTC. Amino acid sequence: CASRLLQGYEQYF.